The T cell receptor beta chain described here comes from a study of CD8+CD57+ T cells in acquired aplastic anemia (dated by TCRdb to 2016 to 2019). With regard to the full study: A mean of about 3.2 ug of DNA, ranging from roughly 0.19 to 30 ug, was extracted from sorted CD4+ and CD8+ cells. CD8+CD57+ expansion was defined as a frequency above the mean frequency observed in healthy subjects. General conclusions and limits of the study: Roughly 29 CD8+ CDR3 sequences were found in both patients and controls but appeared to be highly expressed in patients and within the immunodominant clones of the patients. No significant difference in CD8+ Simpson's diversity was found between patients and healthy controls (P=0.060).

Patients chosen for sequencing had shown expansion of CD8+CD57+ cells by flow cytometry. Every patient had a diagnosis of severe acquired aplastic anemia based on International Study of Aplastic Anemia and Agranulocytosis and Camitta criteria. Patients had received no therapy at the time of blood sampling. The study deep-sequenced TCR repertoires of sorted CD4+ and CD8+ blood T cells from severe aplastic anemia patients and healthy subjects. In the USA, patient enrollment took place under clinicaltrials.gov protocols 00001620, 01623167, 00001397, 00071045, 00081523 and 00961064. Ficoll-Paque density gradient centrifugation was used to isolate peripheral blood mononuclear cells. Before DNA was extracted, CD4+ and CD8+ T cells were sorted using either FACS or magnetic beads. Genomic DNA served as template for TCR beta VDJ combination and CDR3 sequence profiling. An Illumina HiSeq 2000 was the platform used for TCR repertoire sequencing. The authors processed their data as follows. Repertoires were assessed using TRBV/TRBJ rearrangement plots, CDR3 size and DJ length profiles, and Simpson's diversity index. The most abundant DNA sequence in the deep sequencing data was defined as the immunodominant clone. CDR3 amino acid sequences were screened for sharing across subjects and were compared with published repertoires and the VDJdb database. TCRdb ran its own pipeline on the public reads, namely fastp trimming at Q25 and MiXCR clone calling, and kept in-frame beta chains. Every distinct CDR3 protein forms one entry, paired with its most common genes and DNA. These V and J calls rely on TCRdb rather than the paper's analysis. Across this sample there are more than 250,000 distinct CDR3 sequences, with less than 85% seen only once. 35% to 50% of the sample goes to the ten largest clones.

V is shortened by 5 bases, J by 0 bases, and the region joining them spans 20 bases. Inclusive of the bounding cysteine and phenylalanine, the CDR3 is 18 residues long. CDR3 DNA is the only sequence kept; it has 54 bases, read in frame from the first base. The germline V gene (reference sequence) yields LNHDA for CDR1 and SQIVND for CDR2. As regards this clonotype: The antigen it binds to is not known. No base quality values were provided; no much bigger clone lies one nucleotide off.

The clonotype originates from a human donor with aplastic anemia. The sequenced material came from sorted CD4+, CD8+, or CD8+CD57+ T cells (not recorded which) from PBMCs. In this chain, TRBV19 is recombined with TRBJ1-5; a weak D assignment points to TRBD1 (6 bases agree). The nucleotide sequence reads TGTGCCAGTAGTGCGGACAGCGGAGGAAAATATAGCAATCAGCCCCAGCATTTT. This codes for CASSADSGGKYSNQPQHF.